At least ten counts were recorded for the clone carrying this T cell receptor (beta chain). Its antigen remains unidentified. The read ends 3 residues shy of where the CDR3 ends; the end is completed using the germline J gene. The method was immunoSEQ multiplex PCR; TCRdb's version includes in-frame clones alone and lacks a portion of them. This sample has about 52,000 clones and no singletons, with about 1.8% in the ten largest. This specimen comes from a study of T cell clonality in common variable immunodeficiency. Whole-study results and caveats: Compared with healthy controls, CVID subjects showed increased TCRbeta clonality, mostly in about a third.

Each donor provided 5 to 8 ml of heparinized whole blood. In germline, CDR1 is LNHDA, CDR2 SQIVND (reference sequence). V was pared by 4 bases and J by 8 bases, with 24 bases between. This CDR3 region has 17 residues. This clonotype was obtained from a person aged 18-70 years in good health. The J gene is TRBJ2-1, the V gene TRBV19; D perhaps matches TRBD1 (5 bases). Source material: peripheral blood mononuclear cells. The CDR3 DNA, read in part, is TGTGCCAGTAGTACCCCGTTCGAGGAGCAGTTCAGGGATGAG. Its protein product is CASSTPFEEQFRDE. The whole CDR3 region reads CASSTPFEEQFRDEQFF. The full variable domain, rest sourced from reference TRBV19 and TRBJ2-1, is DGGITQSPKYLFRKEGQNVTLSCEQNLNHDAMYWYRQDPGQGLRLIYYSQIVNDFQKGDIAEGYSVSREKKESFPLTVTSAQKNPTAFYLCASSTPFEEQFRDEQFFGPGTRLTVL.